This passage covers 11 T cell receptor beta chains from one sample sequenced in a study of CD8 T cell repertoires and HIV-1 epitope variants. No antigen has been identified for these receptors. Sequencing was performed with immunoSEQ multiplex PCR; in TCRdb, only in-frame clones are kept and a portion is missing. The sample holds fewer than 7,000 clones, roughly 71% seen once. The sample was cultured CD8+ T cells derived from PBMCs. These receptor sequences come from a male donor with HIV.

This clone has only a few counts. This CDR3 is CASSIAGDSLYEQYF. For the CDR3, the DNA is TGTGCCAGTAGTATAGCGGGGGACAGCCTCTACGAGCAGTACTTC. V and J are TRBV19 and TRBJ2-7, with D maybe TRBD1 (7 bases). The V end was cut by 1 base, the J end by 3 bases, with 13 bases between. Germline CDR1 is LNHDA and CDR2 is SQIVND (reference sequence). The CDR3 totals 15 residues.

This clone was seen only once. The V and J genes are TRBV20-1 and TRBJ2-7; D remains ambiguous. The ends were cut back, 3 bases at V and 7 bases at J, with 10 bases in the middle. This CDR3 has 11 amino acids. The V gene's germline CDR1 is DFQATT and CDR2 SNEGSKA (reference sequence). The CDR3 nucleotides are TGCAGTGCTAGCCTACTTGGGGAGCAGTACTTC. Translating gives CSASLLGEQYF.

This chain connects TRBV9 to TRBJ1-2; 8 nucleotides line up with TRBD1. The CDR3 has 17 amino acids. With V trimmed by 1 base and J by 3 bases, 11 bases remained unmatched. The germline V gene has CDR1 SGDLS and CDR2 YYNGEE. CDR3 DNA sequence: TGTGCCAGCAGCGTACCAGGACCGGGACAGGAGGACTATGGCTACACCTTC. Encoded protein: CASSVPGPGQEDYGYTF. Looking up the rest from reference TRBV9 and TRBJ1-2 gives the full variable domain: DSGVTQTPKHLITATGQRVTLRCSPRSGDLSVYWYQQSLDQGLQFLIQYYNGEERAKGNILERFSAQQFPDLHSELNLSSLELGDSALYFCASSVPGPGQEDYGYTFGSGTRLTVV.

This clone has a single count. The chain couples TRBV10-1 to TRBJ2-7, with 11 bases lining up with TRBD2. V was clipped by 0 bases and J by 3 bases; unmatched bases: 4. CDR1 is WNHNN and CDR2 is SYGVQD in the germline V gene (reference sequence). This CDR3 comprises 16 residues. CDR3 amino acids: CASSESTSGDHYEQYF. The CDR3 DNA follows: TGCGCCAGCAGTGAGTCGACTAGCGGGGATCACTACGAGCAGTACTTC.

The J gene is TRBJ2-1, the V gene TRBV5-1; D gene ambiguous. The germline V gene encodes CDR1 SGHRS and CDR2 YFSETQ. V was pared by 0 bases and J by 8 bases, with 6 bases between. There are 12 residues in the CDR3. Here the CDR3 DNA reads TGCGCCAGCAGCTTGGCTCCTCATGAGCAGTTCTTC. Translated, it gives CASSLAPHEQFF.

The V call is TRBV5-1, the J call TRBJ2-3; D call uncertain. The germline V gene encodes CDR1 SGHRS and CDR2 YFSETQ. Trimming stripped 2 bases from V and 2 bases from J, with 12 bases between. CDR3 size: 15 residues. CDR3 protein: CASSFRSQFTDTQYF. The CDR3 DNA sequence: TGCGCCAGCAGCTTTCGCAGCCAGTTCACAGATACGCAGTATTTT.

The rearrangement links TRBV4-1 to TRBJ2-7; TRBD2 aligns across 7 bases. In germline, CDR1 is MGHRA, CDR2 YSYEKL. The V and J ends lost 1 base and 5 bases, in that order; junction bases with no gene match: 5. CDR3 length: 14 residues. The CDR3 is CASSQALGGDEQYF. The CDR3 nucleotides are TGCGCCAGCAGCCAAGCTTTGGGAGGGGACGAGCAGTACTTC.

The chain couples TRBV14 to TRBJ1-2; D gene ambiguous. Trimming stripped 6 bases from V and 6 bases from J, with 17 bases between. This CDR3 spans 14 amino acids. CDR1 and CDR2 (germline): SGHDN, FVKESK. As DNA, the CDR3 is TGTGCCAGCAGGGGAAGAGGCCCCAGCGATGGCTACACCTTC. Its protein product is CASRGRGPSDGYTF.

J is TRBJ2-6 and V is TRBV6-5; D gene ambiguous. CDR1 is MNHEY and CDR2 is SVGAGI in the germline V gene. The CDR3 loop spans 12 amino acids. Trimming took 10 bases from V and 2 from J, leaving 6 bases between them. This CDR3 reads CATRAGANVLTF. In DNA, the CDR3 is TGTGCCACCCGGGCTGGGGCCAACGTCCTGACTTTC.

The chain is built from TRBV7-2 and TRBJ1-5; possible D gene TRBD1, 6 bases. CDR1 is SGHTA and CDR2 is FQGNSA in the germline V gene. V lost 2 bases and J 4 bases, leaving 9 bases between the germline ends. This CDR3 has 14 residues. The CDR3 DNA is TGTGCCAGCAGCTTACCCCAGGGGAATCAGCCCCAGCATTTT. It translates to CASSLPQGNQPQHF. The complete variable domain, with remaining parts taken from reference TRBV7-2 and TRBJ1-5, reads GAGVSQSPSNKVTEKGKDVELRCDPISGHTALYWYRQSLGQGLEFLIYFQGNSAPDKSGLPSDRFSAERTGGSVSTLTIQRTQQEDSAVYLCASSLPQGNQPQHFGDGTRLSIL.

The genes are TRBV6-5 and TRBJ2-7; TRBD1 matches 7 bases. This CDR3 contains 13 residues. J lost 5 bases, V lost 2 bases, and 3 bases had no gene match. Germline V gives CDR1 MNHEY, CDR2 SVGAGI. As DNA, the CDR3 is TGTGCCAGCAGTTACCAGGGGGTGAACGAGCAGTACTTC. It translates to CASSYQGVNEQYF.